This entry lists 17 T cell receptor beta chains sequenced from one sample in a study of blood T cell repertoires in COVID-19. Clones were sequenced by immunoSEQ multiplex PCR, and TCRdb holds only the in-frame ones, with some missing. This table has 80,000 to 100,000 clones, 90% to 95% appearing once. Source material: peripheral blood. The receptor source for this set is a human donor with active COVID-19. The donor label of this sample is uncertain.

The chain is built from TRBV7-8 and TRBJ2-4, with a tentative D call TRBD2 (5 bases). V was shortened by 0 bases and J by 1 base, with 19 bases between the two germline ends. The V gene's germline CDR1 is SGHVS and CDR2 FQNEAQ. The CDR3 loop spans 19 amino acids. The CDR3 spells CASSLAAGSLNGAKNIQYF. For the CDR3, the DNA is TGTGCCAGCAGCTTAGCCGCGGGCAGCCTCAATGGGGCCAAAAACATTCAGTACTTC. The whole variable domain, filled in from reference TRBV7-8 and TRBJ2-4, reads GAGVSQSPRYKVAKRGQDVALRCDPISGHVSLFWYQQALGQGPEFLTYFQNEAQLDKSGLPSDRFFAERPEGSVSTLKIQRTQQEDSAVYLCASSLAAGSLNGAKNIQYFGAGTRLSVL.

The sample holds one count of this clone. The chain recombines TRBV2 with TRBJ1-1; D is uncertain. Germline V gives CDR1 SNHLY, CDR2 FYNNEI. V was shortened by 6 bases and J by 5 bases, with 16 bases between the two germline ends. The CDR3 has 14 residues. For the CDR3, the DNA is TGTGCCAGCAGCAACCAGGTCACGGGGACTGAAGCTTTCTTT. Translating it yields CASSNQVTGTEAFF.

The CDR3 loop reads CASSSQGAGANVLTF. In DNA, the CDR3 is TGTGCCAGCAGCTCCCAGGGGGCTGGGGCCAACGTCCTGACTTTC. J is TRBJ2-6 and V is TRBV7-8; TRBD1 matches at 7 bases. The CDR3 spans 15 residues. V lost 4 bases and J lost 2; bases outside the gene matches: 2. CDR1 is SGHVS, CDR2 FQNEAQ, per germline.

The genes are TRBV3-1 (or the pseudogene TRBV3-2) and TRBJ2-3; 10 bases line up with TRBD2. The germline V gene encodes CDR1 LGHDT and CDR2 YNNKEL (reference sequence). The V gene end was trimmed by 1 base and the J gene end by 8 bases; junction bases not matched to a gene: 3. There are 14 residues in the CDR3. The CDR3 region is CASSQAASGSTQYF. In DNA, the CDR3 is TGTGCCAGCAGCCAAGCCGCTAGCGGGAGTACGCAGTATTTT.

J is TRBJ2-5 and V is TRBV27; TRBD2 matches 10 bases. The V segment lost 6 bases and the J segment 2 bases; nucleotides outside the gene matches: 6. Germline lookup yields CDR1 MNHEY and CDR2 SMNVEV (reference sequence). The CDR3 runs 15 residues. The CDR3 DNA sequence: TGTGCCAGCAGGTCCGGGACTAGCGTACAAGAGACCCAGTACTTC. Translation gives CASRSGTSVQETQYF.

The chain carries TRBV11-3 and TRBJ2-7; D call uncertain. Germline V gene data show CDR1 as SGHNT and CDR2 as YENEEA. The V gene lost 5 bases and the J gene lost 3 bases, with 11 bases spanning the gap. This CDR3 is 13 amino acids long. The chain's CDR3 is CASSPPENYEQYF. CDR3 DNA: TGTGCCAGCAGCCCCCCAGAAAACTACGAGCAGTACTTC. Full variable domain (missing parts from reference TRBV11-3 and TRBJ2-7): EAGVVQSPRYKIIEKKQPVAFWCNPISGHNTLYWYLQNLGQGPELLIRYENEEAVDDSQLPKDRFSAERLKGVDSTLKIQPAELGDSAVYLCASSPPENYEQYFGPGTRLTVT.

The chain uses TRBV7-7 and TRBJ2-7, with 8 bases aligning to TRBD2. The CDR3 has 16 residues. V was clipped by 4 bases and J by 2 bases; unmatched bases: 10. Per germline, CDR1 SSHAT and CDR2 FNYEAQ (reference sequence). Here the CDR3 reads CASSCRLIAGPYEQYF. The CDR3 DNA reads as TGTGCCAGCAGCTGCCGCCTTATAGCGGGGCCCTACGAGCAGTACTTC.

The chain recombines TRBV18 with TRBJ2-1; TRBD1 matches 8 bases. The CDR3 totals 15 residues. The J segment lost 5 bases and the V segment lost 3 bases, leaving 6 bases of the junction unmatched. Looked up from germline, CDR1 is KGHSH and CDR2 is LQKENI. The chain's CDR3 is CASSPFGQGNNEQFF. The DNA of the CDR3 is TGTGCCAGCTCACCTTTTGGACAGGGTAACAATGAGCAGTTCTTC.

This sequence joins TRBV6-5 and TRBJ1-5; D perhaps matches TRBD1 (6 bases). V lost 5 bases, J lost 5 bases, and 16 bases lay in between. The germline V gene has CDR1 MNHEY and CDR2 SVGAGI. The CDR3 has 15 amino acids. CDR3 DNA: TGTGCCAGCAGTCTCCGGGGGGGCTCCCATCAGCCCCAGCATTTT. Translating it yields CASSLRGGSHQPQHF.

This chain joins TRBV5-4 and TRBJ1-2; the D gene is possibly TRBD1 (5 bases). Germline CDR1 SGHNT, CDR2 YYREEE (reference sequence). Trimming shortened V by 0 bases and J by 2 bases, and 11 bases separated the two germline ends. The CDR3 sequence is 15 residues long. The CDR3 region is CASSLESGMNYGYTF. The CDR3 DNA is TGTGCCAGCAGCTTGGAGTCAGGGATGAACTATGGCTACACCTTC.

V is TRBV5-1 and J is TRBJ1-4; 7 bases are shared with TRBD1. The germline V gene encodes CDR1 SGHRS and CDR2 YFSETQ. J was trimmed by 3 bases and V by 2 bases; bases with no gene match: 4. This CDR3 is 15 amino acids long. CDR3 coding DNA: TGCGCCAGCAGCTTAGACGGGACAGCTAATGAAAAACTGTTTTTT. This codes for CASSLDGTANEKLFF. Drawing the rest from reference TRBV5-1 and TRBJ1-4, the complete variable domain is KAGVTQTPRYLIKTRGQQVTLSCSPISGHRSVSWYQQTPGQGLQFLFEYFSETQRNKGNFPGRFSGRQFSNSRSEMNVSTLELGDSALYLCASSLDGTANEKLFFGSGTQLSVL.

The chain employs TRBV11-3 and TRBJ1-6; D may be TRBD1 (5 bases). Germline loops: CDR1 SGHNT, CDR2 YENEEA. The CDR3 has 12 amino acids. V was pared by 5 bases and J by 7 bases, with 6 bases between. This CDR3 is CASSRQNSPLHF. In DNA form, the CDR3 reads TGTGCCAGCAGCCGACAGAATTCACCCCTCCACTTT.

This clone has a single count. The J gene is TRBJ1-5, the V gene TRBV7-9; 9 bases agree with TRBD1. V was pared by 5 bases and J by 11 bases, with 13 bases of the junction left unmatched. The length of the CDR3 is 15 residues. In germline, CDR1 is SEHNR, CDR2 FQNEAQ (reference sequence). The CDR3 sequence is CASSPGPGQGGTQHF. The CDR3 coding sequence is TGTGCCAGCAGCCCGGGGCCGGGACAGGGAGGGACCCAGCATTTT.

The rearrangement uses TRBV6-5 and TRBJ2-5, with D perhaps matching TRBD2 (6 bases). The V and J ends lost 10 bases and 2 bases respectively, with 17 bases between them. The germline V gene encodes CDR1 MNHEY and CDR2 SVGAGI. The CDR3 loop spans 14 amino acids. DNA for the CDR3: TGTGCCACCGAACTTGGGGGGTCACAAGAGACCCAGTACTTC. Translating gives CATELGGSQETQYF.

The chain carries TRBV5-1 and TRBJ1-3; TRBD1 aligns across 7 bases. The CDR3 consists of 14 residues. Germline CDR1 and CDR2: SGHRS and YFSETQ. V lost 4 bases, J lost 0 bases, and 1 base stayed unmatched. CDR3 sequence (DNA): TGCGCCAGCAGCCGGGACAGCTCTGGAAACACCATATATTTT. Amino acids: CASSRDSSGNTIYF.

V and J are TRBV7-2 and TRBJ2-2; TRBD2 aligns across 9 bases. Per the germline V gene, CDR1 is SGHTA and CDR2 is FQGNSA. The CDR3 extends over 14 amino acids. V trimming: 11 bases; J trimming: 3 bases; junction bases outside the gene matches: 7. CDR3 DNA: TGTGCCCGAGGGGGACTAGCCTACACCGGGGAGCTGTTTTTT. It codes for CARGGLAYTGELFF.

The chain joins TRBV29-1 to TRBJ1-1, with D perhaps TRBD1 (5 bases). Germline CDR1 and CDR2: SQVTM and ANQGSEA. There are 13 residues in the CDR3. V gave up 4 bases and J gave up 8 bases, with 17 bases separating them. The CDR3 spells CSVVGPGLSEAFF. CDR3 sequence (DNA): TGCAGCGTTGTGGGGCCGGGACTTAGCGAAGCTTTCTTT.